This TCR beta chain was retrieved from a study of beta chain features in type 1 diabetes. In this sample, this clone turned up a few times. The whole isolated RNA underwent reverse transcription, so sequencing captured expressed TCRB transcripts. The table came from immunoSEQ multiplex PCR; TCRdb's copy has only in-frame clones and leaves some out. The sample contains some 900,000 clones, roughly 15% of which appear only once. There was one heparinised blood draw per donor, averaging roughly 110 mL. The CDR3 covers 17 residues. Looked up from germline, CDR1 is SGHRS and CDR2 is YFSETQ. V lost 1 base, J lost 0 bases, and 14 bases lay in between.

The rearrangement links TRBV5-1 to TRBJ2-1, with a weak D call TRBD2 (7 bases). This clonotype was sampled from a woman younger than 30 in good health. The sequenced sample was naive CD4+ T cells from blood. The CDR3 loop is CASSLLSGTSSYNEQFF. CDR3 coding DNA: TGCGCCAGCAGCTTGTTAAGCGGGACAAGCTCCTACAATGAGCAGTTCTTC. Full variable domain (remainder filled in from reference TRBV5-1 and TRBJ2-1): KAGVTQTPRYLIKTRGQQVTLSCSPISGHRSVSWYQQTPGQGLQFLFEYFSETQRNKGNFPGRFSGRQFSNSRSEMNVSTLELGDSALYLCASSLLSGTSSYNEQFFGPGTRLTVL.